A single sample gave rise to the 9 T cell receptor beta chains below, sequenced in a study of shared clonotypes between healthy human individuals. Sequencing used immunoSEQ multiplex PCR; TCRdb keeps in-frame clones, though not all of them. The data show more than 2,000,000 clones, 85% to 95% seen once. Sequencing was carried out using naive CD4+ T cells from PBMCs. Subset given: CD45RA+ positively selected. These receptors originate from a young man in good health. Some clones in this sample may be carry-over from other donors' samples.

The J gene is TRBJ1-1, the V gene TRBV7-6; D may be TRBD1 (5 bases). V lost 0 bases, J lost 4 bases, and 12 bases lay in between. CDR3 size: 15 residues. CDR1 is SGHVS, CDR2 FNYEAQ, per germline. The CDR3, as DNA: TGTGCCAGCAGCTTAGCGTCAACAGGAAGCACTGAAGCTTTCTTT. It specifies CASSLASTGSTEAFF.

This chain joins TRBV19 and TRBJ2-7; possible D gene TRBD1, 6 bases. Looked up from germline, CDR1 is LNHDA and CDR2 is SQIVND (reference sequence). Trimming removed 5 bases at V and 4 bases at J, with 15 bases between. The CDR3 is made up of 14 amino acids. The CDR3 sequence: CASSAQGSLYEQYF. The CDR3 DNA is TGTGCCAGTAGTGCTCAGGGGTCACTTTACGAGCAGTACTTC.

CDR3 protein: CASSKGMGRPVGQPQHF. CDR3 coding DNA: TGTGCCAGCAGCAAAGGGATGGGCAGGCCTGTCGGGCAGCCCCAGCATTTT. The rearrangement joins TRBV7-9 to TRBJ1-5; no firm D call. The CDR3 totals 17 residues. Germline V gene lookup returns CDR1 SEHNR and CDR2 FQNEAQ (reference sequence). V was cut by 5 bases and J by 7 bases, with 24 bases left in between.

CDR3 DNA: TGTGCCAGCACGTCTTCAGCGGAAGAGACCCAGTACTTC. It yields the protein CASTSSAEETQYF. This chain joins TRBV28 and TRBJ2-5; possible D gene TRBD2, 5 bases. The CDR3 has 13 residues. CDR1 and CDR2 (germline): MDHEN, SYDVKM. V lost 7 bases and J 3 bases, leaving 12 bases between the germline ends.

The CDR3 coding sequence is TGTGCCTGGAGTGGACTAGCGGGAGGGCCTGACAATGAGCAGTTCTTC. Its translation: CAWSGLAGGPDNEQFF. The V and J genes are TRBV30 and TRBJ2-1; TRBD2 aligns across 14 bases. With V trimmed by 1 base and J by 5 bases, 4 bases remained unmatched. This CDR3 spans 16 amino acids. The germline gives CDR1 GTSNPN, CDR2 SVGIG (reference sequence).

V usage is TRBV9 and J usage is TRBJ2-6; no firm D call. Trimming shortened V by 7 bases and J by 0 bases, and 14 bases separated the two germline ends. In germline, CDR1 is SGDLS, CDR2 YYNGEE. This CDR3 is 16 amino acids long. Here the CDR3 reads CASGTSPSSGANVLTF. The CDR3 DNA follows: TGTGCCAGCGGCACCTCACCCAGCTCTGGGGCCAACGTCCTGACTTTC.

V usage is TRBV5-1 and J usage is TRBJ2-1; D gene unclear. CDR3 length equals 13 residues. The V gene's germline CDR1 is SGHRS and CDR2 YFSETQ. V lost 4 bases, J lost 6 bases, and 11 bases lay in between. The chain's CDR3 is CASSRGQTNEQFF. The CDR3 DNA reads as TGCGCCAGCAGCCGCGGCCAAACCAATGAGCAGTTCTTC.

This chain uses TRBV7-9 with TRBJ2-5, with 12 bases lining up with TRBD1. The V and J ends lost 4 bases and 5 bases, in that order; junction bases with no gene match: 5. The CDR3 extends over 15 amino acids. Germline V lookup: CDR1 SEHNR, CDR2 FQNEAQ (reference sequence). CDR3 sequence: CASSSPGQGAETQYF. CDR3 DNA sequence: TGTGCCAGCAGCTCCCCGGGACAGGGGGCTGAGACCCAGTACTTC.

The rearrangement joins TRBV4-3 to TRBJ2-3; perhaps TRBD1 as D (5 bases). Trimming left V 3 bases short and J 12 bases short, with 16 bases between. The CDR3 length is 13 residues. Germline-derived CDR1 and CDR2 are LGHNA and YSLEER. The CDR3 region is CASSQTKGAAQYF. The CDR3 coding sequence is TGCGCCAGCAGCCAGACGAAAGGGGCTGCCCAGTATTTT.